This T cell receptor beta chain was observed in a study of T-cell memory formation after mild COVID-19. Study-wide points: Second-wave clones with a day 37 peak had unconfirmed SARS-CoV-2 specificity.

The TCR alpha and TCR beta cDNA libraries, bearing sample barcodes and UMIs, were generated by 5'RACE using constant-segment primers. One entry per CDR3 protein, called by TCRdb with MiXCR from the 5' RACE reads. The table has 410,000 or so distinct CDR3 sequences, 20% to 30% seen once. CDR1 LNHDA and CDR2 SQIVND come from the germline V gene (reference sequence). V trimming: 1 base; J trimming: 5 bases; junction bases outside the gene matches: 5. This CDR3 has 15 amino acids. This clonotype was counted a few times. Its matching antigen is unknown. This TCR came from an adult woman who had mild COVID-19 (a few samples of this study predate the infection). Cell type and time point are not known. This chain links TRBV19 with TRBJ1-5, with 7 positions matching TRBD1. Sequenced material: PBMCs or a T cell subset sorted from them (not recorded which). CDR3 coding DNA: TGTGCCAGTAGTATAGTTAGGACAGGACATCAGCCCCAGCATTTT. Protein product: CASSIVRTGHQPQHF. The variable domain in full, completed from reference TRBV19 and TRBJ1-5, reads DGGITQSPKYLFRKEGQNVTLSCEQNLNHDAMYWYRQDPGQGLRLIYYSQIVNDFQKGDIAEGYSVSREKKESFPLTVTSAQKNPTAFYLCASSIVRTGHQPQHFGDGTRLSIL.